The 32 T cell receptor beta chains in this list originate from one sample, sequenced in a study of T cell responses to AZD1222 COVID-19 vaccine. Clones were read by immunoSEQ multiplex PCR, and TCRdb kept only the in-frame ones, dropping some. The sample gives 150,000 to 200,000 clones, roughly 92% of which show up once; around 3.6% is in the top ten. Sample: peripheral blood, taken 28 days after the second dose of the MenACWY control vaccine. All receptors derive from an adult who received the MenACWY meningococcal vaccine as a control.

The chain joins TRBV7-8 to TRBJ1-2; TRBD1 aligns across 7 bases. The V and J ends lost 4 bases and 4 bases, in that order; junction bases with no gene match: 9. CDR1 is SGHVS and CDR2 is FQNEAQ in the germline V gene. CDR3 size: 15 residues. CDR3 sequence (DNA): TGTGCCAGCAGCTCTGGGAGAGGGGGCAGCTATGGCTACACCTTC. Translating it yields CASSSGRGGSYGYTF.

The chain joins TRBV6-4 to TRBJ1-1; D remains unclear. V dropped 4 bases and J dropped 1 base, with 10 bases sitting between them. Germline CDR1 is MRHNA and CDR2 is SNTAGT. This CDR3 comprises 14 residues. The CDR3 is CASSADPANTEAFF. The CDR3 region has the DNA TGTGCCAGCAGTGCCGACCCGGCGAACACTGAAGCTTTCTTT.

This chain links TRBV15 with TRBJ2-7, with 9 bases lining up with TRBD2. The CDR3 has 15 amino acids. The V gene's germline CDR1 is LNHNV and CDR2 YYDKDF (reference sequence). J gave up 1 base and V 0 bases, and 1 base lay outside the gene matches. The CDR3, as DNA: TGTGCCACCAGCAGAGAGACTAGCGGTTCCTACGAGCAGTACTTC. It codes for CATSRETSGSYEQYF.

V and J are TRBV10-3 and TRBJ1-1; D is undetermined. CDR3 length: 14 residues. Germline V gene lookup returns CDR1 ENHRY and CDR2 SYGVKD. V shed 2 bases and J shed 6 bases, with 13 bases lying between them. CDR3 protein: CAISEARNPPEAFF. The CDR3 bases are TGTGCCATCAGTGAGGCCCGGAACCCACCTGAAGCTTTCTTT.

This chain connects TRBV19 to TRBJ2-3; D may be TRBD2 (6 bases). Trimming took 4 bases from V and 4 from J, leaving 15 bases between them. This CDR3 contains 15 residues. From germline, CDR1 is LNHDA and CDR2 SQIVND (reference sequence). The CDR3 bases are TGTGCCAGTAGTAGTGAGGGACTCCCTCCAGATACGCAGTATTTT. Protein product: CASSSEGLPPDTQYF.

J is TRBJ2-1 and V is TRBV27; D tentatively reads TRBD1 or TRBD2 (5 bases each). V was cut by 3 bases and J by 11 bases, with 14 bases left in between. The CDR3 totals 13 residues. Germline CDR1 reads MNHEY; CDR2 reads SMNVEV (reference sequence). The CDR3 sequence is CASSFIREGQQFF. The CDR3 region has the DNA TGTGCCAGCAGTTTTATTCGCGAGGGACAGCAGTTCTTC.

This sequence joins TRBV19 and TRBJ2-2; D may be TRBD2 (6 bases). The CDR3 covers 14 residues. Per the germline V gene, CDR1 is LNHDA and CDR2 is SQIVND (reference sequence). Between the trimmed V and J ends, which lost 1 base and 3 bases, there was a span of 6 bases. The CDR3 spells CASSIAGDTGELFF. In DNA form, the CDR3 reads TGTGCCAGTAGTATAGCGGGGGACACCGGGGAGCTGTTTTTT.

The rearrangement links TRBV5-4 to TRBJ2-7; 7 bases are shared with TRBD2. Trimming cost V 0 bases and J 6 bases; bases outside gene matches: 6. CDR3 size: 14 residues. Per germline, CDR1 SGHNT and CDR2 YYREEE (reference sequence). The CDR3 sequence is CASSLDGTKTEQYF. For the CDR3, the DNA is TGTGCCAGCAGCTTGGACGGGACTAAGACCGAGCAGTACTTC.

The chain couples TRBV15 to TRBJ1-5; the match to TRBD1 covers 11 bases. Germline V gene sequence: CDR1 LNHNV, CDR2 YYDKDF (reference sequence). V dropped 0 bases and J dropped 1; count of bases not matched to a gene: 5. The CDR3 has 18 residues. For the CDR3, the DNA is TGTGCCACCAGCAGAGATCTTTGGGACAGGGGGAGCAATCAGCCCCAGCATTTT. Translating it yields CATSRDLWDRGSNQPQHF.

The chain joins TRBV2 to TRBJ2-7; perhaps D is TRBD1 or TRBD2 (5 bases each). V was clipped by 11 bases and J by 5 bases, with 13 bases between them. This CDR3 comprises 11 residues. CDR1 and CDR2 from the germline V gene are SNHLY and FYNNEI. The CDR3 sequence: CASTRDHEQYF. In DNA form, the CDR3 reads TGTGCCTCCACTAGGGACCACGAGCAGTACTTC.

CDR3 nucleotide sequence: TGTGCCAGCAGCTTAGGGAGCCAAGGAAACACCATATATTTT. Translation: CASSLGSQGNTIYF. The rearrangement joins TRBV11-2 to TRBJ1-3; D ambiguous. V was clipped by 1 base and J by 4 bases, with 8 bases between them. This CDR3 is 14 amino acids long. Per the germline V gene, CDR1 is SGHAT and CDR2 is FQNNGV.

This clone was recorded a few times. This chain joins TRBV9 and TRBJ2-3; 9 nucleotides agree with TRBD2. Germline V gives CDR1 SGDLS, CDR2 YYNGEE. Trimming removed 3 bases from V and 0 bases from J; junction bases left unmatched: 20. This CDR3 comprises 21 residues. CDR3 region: CASSGSGTELAGDTSTDTQYF. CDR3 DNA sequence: TGTGCCAGCAGCGGATCCGGGACAGAACTAGCGGGCGATACTAGCACAGATACGCAGTATTTT.

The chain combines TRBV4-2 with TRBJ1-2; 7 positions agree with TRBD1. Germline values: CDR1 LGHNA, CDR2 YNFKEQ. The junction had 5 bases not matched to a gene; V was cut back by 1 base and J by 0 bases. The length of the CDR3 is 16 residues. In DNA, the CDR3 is TGTGCCAGCAGCCAAGTATCAGGGGGAACTAACTATGGCTACACCTTC. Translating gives CASSQVSGGTNYGYTF.

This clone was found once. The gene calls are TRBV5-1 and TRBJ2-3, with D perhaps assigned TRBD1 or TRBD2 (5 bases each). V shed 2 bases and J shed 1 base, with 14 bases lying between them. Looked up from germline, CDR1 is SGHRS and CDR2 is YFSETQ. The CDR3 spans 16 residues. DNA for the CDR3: TGCGCCAGCAGCTTTTCCGGGGCAAGCCGCACAGATACGCAGTATTTT. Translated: CASSFSGASRTDTQYF.

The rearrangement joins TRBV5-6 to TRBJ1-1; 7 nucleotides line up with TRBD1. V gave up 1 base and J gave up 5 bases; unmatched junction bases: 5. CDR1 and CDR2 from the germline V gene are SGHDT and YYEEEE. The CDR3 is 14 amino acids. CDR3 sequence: CASSLQGDYTEAFF. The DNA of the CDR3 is TGTGCCAGCAGCTTGCAGGGGGATTATACTGAAGCTTTCTTT.

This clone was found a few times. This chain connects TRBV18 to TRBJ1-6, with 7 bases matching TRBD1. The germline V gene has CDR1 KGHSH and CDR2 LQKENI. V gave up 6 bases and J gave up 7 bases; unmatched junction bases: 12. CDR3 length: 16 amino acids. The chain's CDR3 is CASSPRQGGWNSPLHF. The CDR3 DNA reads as TGTGCCAGCTCGCCCAGACAGGGAGGCTGGAATTCACCCCTCCACTTT.

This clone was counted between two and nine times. The CDR3 spells CASSFKQGTEQYF. The CDR3, as DNA: TGTGCCAGCAGCTTCAAACAGGGCACCGAGCAGTACTTC. The chain links TRBV7-2 to TRBJ2-7, with D possibly TRBD1 on 6 matching bases. Between the trimmed V and J ends, which lost 3 bases and 6 bases, there was a span of 12 bases. Germline CDR1 reads SGHTA; CDR2 reads FQGNSA. This CDR3 is 13 amino acids long.

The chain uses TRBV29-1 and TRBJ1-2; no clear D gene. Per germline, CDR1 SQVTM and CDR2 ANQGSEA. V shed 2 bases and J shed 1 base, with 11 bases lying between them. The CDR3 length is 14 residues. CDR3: CSVERADNNYGYTF. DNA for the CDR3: TGCAGCGTTGAAAGGGCAGATAATAACTATGGCTACACCTTC. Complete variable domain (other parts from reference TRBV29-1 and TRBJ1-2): SAVISQKPSRDICQRGTSLTIQCQVDSQVTMMFWYRQQPGQSLTLIATANQGSEATYESGFVIDKFPISRPNLTFSTLTVSNMSPEDSSIYLCSVERADNNYGYTFGSGTRLTVV.

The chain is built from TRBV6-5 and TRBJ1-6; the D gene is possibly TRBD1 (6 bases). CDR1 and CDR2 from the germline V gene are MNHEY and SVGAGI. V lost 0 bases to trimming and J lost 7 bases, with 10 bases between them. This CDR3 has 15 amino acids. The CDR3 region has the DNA TGTGCCAGCAGTTACTCGACAGGTTCAAATTCACCCCTCCACTTT. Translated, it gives CASSYSTGSNSPLHF.

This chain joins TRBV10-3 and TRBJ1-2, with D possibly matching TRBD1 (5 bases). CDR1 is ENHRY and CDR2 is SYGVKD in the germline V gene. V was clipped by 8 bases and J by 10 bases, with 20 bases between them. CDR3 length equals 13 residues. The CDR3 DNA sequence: TGTGCCATCGGGGGAGGGGACGGAGGGGTCTACACCTTC. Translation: CAIGGGDGGVYTF.

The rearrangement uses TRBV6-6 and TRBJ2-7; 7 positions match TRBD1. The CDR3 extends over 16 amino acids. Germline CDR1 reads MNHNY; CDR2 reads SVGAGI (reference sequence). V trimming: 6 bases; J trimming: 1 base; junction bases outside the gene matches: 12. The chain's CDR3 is CASSRKGAGGSYEQYF. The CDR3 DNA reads TGTGCCAGCAGCCGAAAGGGGGCGGGTGGTTCCTACGAGCAGTACTTC.

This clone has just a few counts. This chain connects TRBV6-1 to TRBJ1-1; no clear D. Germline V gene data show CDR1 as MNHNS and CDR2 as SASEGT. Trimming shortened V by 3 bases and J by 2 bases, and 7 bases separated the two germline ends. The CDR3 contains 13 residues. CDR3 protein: CASSETYNTEAFF. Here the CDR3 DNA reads TGTGCCAGCAGTGAGACTTACAACACTGAAGCTTTCTTT.

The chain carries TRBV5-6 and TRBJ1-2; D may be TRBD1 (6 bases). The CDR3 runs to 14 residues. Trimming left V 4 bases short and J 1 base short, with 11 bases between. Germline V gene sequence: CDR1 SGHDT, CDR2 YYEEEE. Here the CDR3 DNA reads TGTGCCAGCAGCCTTACAGGGTTTAACTATGGCTACACCTTC. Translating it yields CASSLTGFNYGYTF.

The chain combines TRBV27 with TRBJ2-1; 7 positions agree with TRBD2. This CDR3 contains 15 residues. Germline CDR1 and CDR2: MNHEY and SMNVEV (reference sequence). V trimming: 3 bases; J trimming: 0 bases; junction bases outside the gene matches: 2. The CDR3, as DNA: TGTGCCAGCAGTTTCGCGGGAGTCTCCTACAATGAGCAGTTCTTC. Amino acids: CASSFAGVSYNEQFF.

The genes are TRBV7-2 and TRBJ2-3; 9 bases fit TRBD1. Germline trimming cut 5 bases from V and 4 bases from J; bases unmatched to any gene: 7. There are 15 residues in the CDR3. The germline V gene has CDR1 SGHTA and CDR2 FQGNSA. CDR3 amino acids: CASSMDRGRADTQYF. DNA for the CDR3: TGTGCCAGCAGCATGGACAGGGGTAGAGCAGATACGCAGTATTTT.

CDR3 region: CASSPDASGANVLTF. For the CDR3, the DNA is TGTGCCAGCAGCCCCGATGCGTCTGGGGCCAACGTCCTGACTTTC. V is TRBV3-1 (or the pseudogene TRBV3-2) and J is TRBJ2-6, with unresolved D. The V end lost 4 bases, the J end lost 1 base, and 8 bases lay between the germline ends. The germline V gene encodes CDR1 LGHDT and CDR2 YNNKEL (reference sequence). The CDR3 contains 15 residues.

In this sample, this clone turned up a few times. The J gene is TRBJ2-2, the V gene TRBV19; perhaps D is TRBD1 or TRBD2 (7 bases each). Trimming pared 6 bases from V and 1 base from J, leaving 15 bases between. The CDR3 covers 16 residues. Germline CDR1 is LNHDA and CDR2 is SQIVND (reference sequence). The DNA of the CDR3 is TGTGCCAGTAGGGGAGGGTACAGGGGGAACACCGGGGAGCTGTTTTTT. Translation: CASRGGYRGNTGELFF.

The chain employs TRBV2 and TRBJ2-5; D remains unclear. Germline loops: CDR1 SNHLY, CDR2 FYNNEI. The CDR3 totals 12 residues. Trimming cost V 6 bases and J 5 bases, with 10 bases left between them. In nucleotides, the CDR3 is TGTGCCAGCAGCGTCTCCCGGGAGACCCAGTACTTC. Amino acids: CASSVSRETQYF. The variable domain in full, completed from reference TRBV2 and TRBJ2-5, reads EPEVTQTPSHQVTQMGQEVILRCVPISNHLYFYWYRQILGQKVEFLVSFYNNEISEKSEIFDDQFSVERPDGSNFTLKIRSTKLEDSAMYFCASSVSRETQYFGPGTRLLVL.

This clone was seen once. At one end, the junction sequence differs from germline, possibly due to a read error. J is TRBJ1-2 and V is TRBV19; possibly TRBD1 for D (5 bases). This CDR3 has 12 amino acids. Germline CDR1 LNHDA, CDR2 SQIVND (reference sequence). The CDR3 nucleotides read TGTGCCAGTAGTATCTTGGGGGGTTTTCTTTTCTTC. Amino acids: CASSILGGFLFF.

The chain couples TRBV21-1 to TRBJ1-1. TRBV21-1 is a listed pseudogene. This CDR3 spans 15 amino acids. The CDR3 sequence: CASSGRGLVRTEAFF. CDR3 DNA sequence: TGTGCCAGCAGCGGGAGGGGCTTAGTTAGGACTGAAGCTTTCTTT.

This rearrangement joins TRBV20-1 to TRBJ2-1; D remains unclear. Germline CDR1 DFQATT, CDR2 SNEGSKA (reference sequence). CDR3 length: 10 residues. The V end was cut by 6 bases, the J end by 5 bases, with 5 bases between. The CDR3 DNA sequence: TGCAGTGCCCTCAACAATGAGCAGTTCTTC. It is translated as CSALNNEQFF.

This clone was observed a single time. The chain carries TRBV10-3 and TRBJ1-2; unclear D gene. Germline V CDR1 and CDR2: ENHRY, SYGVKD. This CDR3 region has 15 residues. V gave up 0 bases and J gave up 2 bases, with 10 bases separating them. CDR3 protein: CAISESGQTNYGYTF. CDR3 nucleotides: TGTGCCATCAGTGAGTCAGGGCAGACAAACTATGGCTACACCTTC.